These 29 T cell receptor beta chains came from one sample sequenced in a study of blood T cell repertoires in COVID-19. Repertoires were generated with immunoSEQ multiplex PCR, while TCRdb's copy carries only in-frame clones and drops some. The table lists fewer than 350,000 clones, 65% to 90% of them singletons. The sequencing sample was made of peripheral blood. The source of these receptors is a human donor in a cohort sampled during active COVID-19.

The chain links TRBV6-5 to TRBJ1-2; D gene ambiguous. Germline loops: CDR1 MNHEY, CDR2 SVGAGI. V lost 0 bases, J lost 0 bases, and 5 bases lay in between. The CDR3 is made up of 14 amino acids. The CDR3 sequence is CASSYSQTNYGYTF. CDR3 DNA: TGTGCCAGCAGTTACTCCCAGACTAACTATGGCTACACCTTC.

V and J are TRBV6-5 and TRBJ2-1; 8 nucleotides match TRBD2. The CDR3 runs 11 residues. V lost 5 bases to trimming and J lost 15 bases; unmatched junction nucleotides: 6. From germline, CDR1 is MNHEY and CDR2 SVGAGI. Here the CDR3 DNA reads TGTGCCAGCAGTATAGGGACTAGGTGGTTCTTC. It specifies CASSIGTRWFF.

Points on this clone: The junction does not match germline at one end; this may be a read error. The chain recombines TRBV10-2 with TRBJ1-4; TRBD1 aligns across 7 bases. Germline V gene lookup returns CDR1 WSHSY and CDR2 SAAADI. This CDR3 region has 12 residues. CDR3 coding DNA: TGCGCCAGCAGTCACTACGCGGGGACAGCGGAGTTT. Protein sequence: CASSHYAGTAEF.

The rearrangement uses TRBV19 and TRBJ2-3, with 11 bases identical to TRBD2. Germline CDR1 is LNHDA and CDR2 is SQIVND (reference sequence). The CDR3 extends over 17 amino acids. With V trimmed by 1 base and J by 2 bases, 5 bases remained unmatched. The CDR3 here is CASSIGASGGFTDTQYF. In nucleotides, the CDR3 is TGTGCCAGTAGTATAGGGGCTAGCGGGGGGTTCACAGATACGCAGTATTTT.

V gene TRBV7-2 combines with J gene TRBJ1-4; TRBD1 matches at 9 bases. The junction had 14 bases not matched to a gene; V was cut back by 2 bases and J by 10 bases. This CDR3 spans 17 amino acids. Per the germline V gene, CDR1 is SGHTA and CDR2 is FQGNSA. This chain's CDR3 is CASSLTTSGTGRAKLFF. Written as DNA, the CDR3 is TGTGCCAGCAGCTTAACAACCTCCGGGACAGGGAGGGCAAAACTGTTTTTT.

The chain employs TRBV18 and TRBJ1-2, with D hard to call. Germline V CDR1 and CDR2: KGHSH, LQKENI. The CDR3 covers 14 residues. With 3 bases removed from V and 7 bases from J, the gap between germline ends came to 15 bases. This CDR3 reads CASSPNDRAGGYTF. In nucleotides, the CDR3 is TGTGCCAGCTCACCGAACGACCGGGCGGGTGGCTACACCTTC.

This chain connects TRBV29-1 to TRBJ2-7; D not certain. The ends were cut back, 7 bases at V and 3 bases at J, with 16 bases in the middle. The CDR3 is 13 residues long. The V gene's germline CDR1 is SQVTM and CDR2 ANQGSEA. CDR3 DNA: TGCAGCGCTATCGCTTACTTCGGCTACGAGCAGTACTTC. It specifies CSAIAYFGYEQYF.

Here the CDR3 reads CASWTTKYEQYF. CDR3 bases: TGCGCCAGCTGGACGACTAAATACGAGCAGTACTTC. The chain links TRBV10-2 to TRBJ2-7; weak D call: TRBD2 (5 bases). The CDR3 runs to 12 residues. CDR1 and CDR2 (germline): WSHSY, SAAADI. V gave up 8 bases and J gave up 4 bases, with 12 bases separating them.

The chain has TRBV5-1 and TRBJ1-4; perhaps TRBD1 as D (5 bases). The CDR3 has 15 amino acids. CDR1 and CDR2 (germline): SGHRS, YFSETQ. V lost 0 bases to trimming and J lost 8 bases, with 14 bases between them. The CDR3 reads CASSLASGGSEKLFF. CDR3 nucleotides: TGCGCCAGCAGCTTGGCTTCCGGGGGAAGCGAAAAACTGTTTTTT.

The chain carries TRBV19 and TRBJ2-3; D perhaps matches TRBD2 (5 bases). CDR3 length equals 15 residues. Germline CDR1 is LNHDA and CDR2 is SQIVND (reference sequence). V was cut by 2 bases and J by 3 bases, with 12 bases left in between. CDR3 loop: CASSIRLLDTDTQYF. The CDR3, as DNA: TGTGCCAGTAGTATACGCCTACTAGATACAGATACGCAGTATTTT.

The gene calls are TRBV7-9 and TRBJ1-2; 7 positions match TRBD1. V dropped 6 bases and J dropped 4; count of bases not matched to a gene: 20. The CDR3 totals 18 residues. Looked up from germline, CDR1 is SEHNR and CDR2 is FQNEAQ (reference sequence). The CDR3 DNA is TGTGCCAGCAGATATACCGGGACAGAATCTATTAAGGGCTATGGCTACACCTTC. It is translated as CASRYTGTESIKGYGYTF. The complete variable domain, with remaining parts taken from reference TRBV7-9 and TRBJ1-2, reads DTGVSQNPRHKITKRGQNVTFRCDPISEHNRLYWYRQTLGQGPEFLTYFQNEAQLEKSRLLSDRFSAERPKGSFSTLEIQRTEQGDSAMYLCASRYTGTESIKGYGYTFGSGTRLTVV.

Remarks on this clone: The sample carries other DNA sequences with the same CDR3. V and J are TRBV18 and TRBJ2-7; D might be TRBD1 (6 bases). The germline V and J ends were trimmed by 2 bases and 3 bases, with 11 bases remaining between them. CDR3 length: 14 amino acids. From germline, CDR1 is KGHSH and CDR2 LQKENI. CDR3 bases: TGTGCCAGCTCACCAGGGCAGGGGAACTACGAGCAGTACTTC. Its translation is CASSPGQGNYEQYF. The entire variable domain, with the rest obtained from reference TRBV18 and TRBJ2-7, is as follows: NAGVMQNPRHLVRRRGQEARLRCSPMKGHSHVYWYRQLPEEGLKFMVYLQKENIIDESGMPKERFSAEFPKEGPSILRIQQVVRGDSAAYFCASSPGQGNYEQYFGPGTRLTVT.

The CDR3 loop reads CASSDSTGGWGTEAFF. The CDR3 DNA is TGTGCCAGCAGTGATTCGACAGGGGGCTGGGGCACTGAAGCTTTCTTT. The genes are TRBV25-1 and TRBJ1-1; the match to TRBD1 covers 10 bases. V was pared by 3 bases and J by 4 bases, with 8 bases of the junction left unmatched. Germline assignment: CDR1 MGHDK and CDR2 SYGVNS. The CDR3 is made up of 16 amino acids.

This chain uses TRBV27 with TRBJ2-6; 8 bases fit TRBD1. CDR1 is MNHEY, CDR2 SMNVEV, per germline (reference sequence). The CDR3 is made up of 16 amino acids. V gave up 9 bases and J gave up 4 bases; unmatched junction bases: 11. The CDR3 spells CASGTGQGRGANVLTF. For the CDR3, the DNA is TGTGCCAGTGGGACAGGACAAGGGAGAGGGGCCAACGTCCTGACTTTC. The whole variable domain, remainder taken from reference TRBV27 and TRBJ2-6, is EAQVTQNPRYLITVTGKKLTVTCSQNMNHEYMSWYRQDPGLGLRQIYYSMNVEVTDKGDVPEGYKVSRKEKRNFPLILESPSPNQTSLYFCASGTGQGRGANVLTFGAGSRLTVL.

The rearrangement links TRBV6-5 to TRBJ2-3; D remains ambiguous. CDR3 length equals 13 residues. The V and J ends lost 6 bases and 9 bases respectively, with 16 bases between them. Germline V gene lookup returns CDR1 MNHEY and CDR2 SVGAGI. This CDR3 reads CASSPPPGITQYF. For the CDR3, the DNA is TGTGCCAGCAGCCCCCCCCCGGGTATAACGCAGTATTTT.

The chain links TRBV7-9 to TRBJ1-4; D gene ambiguous. In germline, CDR1 is SEHNR, CDR2 FQNEAQ (reference sequence). This CDR3 region has 15 residues. Trimming removed 5 bases from V and 4 bases from J, with 14 bases in between. The DNA of the CDR3 is TGTGCCAGCAGCCTACCGGGAGGGCTTAATGAAAAACTGTTTTTT. It yields the protein CASSLPGGLNEKLFF.

V usage is TRBV19 and J usage is TRBJ1-2; 9 bases are a match to TRBD1. Germline V gene data show CDR1 as LNHDA and CDR2 as SQIVND (reference sequence). The J segment lost 10 bases and the V segment lost 7 bases, leaving 16 bases of the junction unmatched. This CDR3 has 15 residues. CDR3 protein: CASIGGTGNRWDYTF. As DNA, the CDR3 is TGTGCCAGTATAGGCGGGACAGGGAATCGTTGGGACTACACCTTC. The full variable domain, rest sourced from reference TRBV19 and TRBJ1-2, is DGGITQSPKYLFRKEGQNVTLSCEQNLNHDAMYWYRQDPGQGLRLIYYSQIVNDFQKGDIAEGYSVSREKKESFPLTVTSAQKNPTAFYLCASIGGTGNRWDYTFGSGTRLTVV.

This sequence joins TRBV21-1 and TRBJ1-5; whether TRBD1, the table's D call, matches the DNA was not checked. TRBV21-1 is termed a pseudogene. CDR3 length: 18 amino acids. The CDR3 coding sequence is TGTGCCAGCAGCAAAGCGCGCGGGCAGGGGGCCTGCAATCAGCCCCAGCATTTT. Translated: CASSKARGQGACNQPQHF.

As to this clone: A clone one base away is much larger, so this may be a read error. V and J are TRBV7-9 and TRBJ2-2; the D is unclear. Trimming stripped 5 bases from V and 5 bases from J, with 3 bases between. Germline CDR1 and CDR2: SEHNR and FQNEAQ (reference sequence). This CDR3 region has 11 residues. The CDR3 nucleotides read TGTGCCAGCAGCCCGACCGGGGAGCTGTTTTTT. Residues: CASSPTGELFF.

This clone occurred once. The chain is built from TRBV5-1 and TRBJ2-2; D is possibly TRBD2 (5 bases). The length of the CDR3 is 15 residues. The germline V gene encodes CDR1 SGHRS and CDR2 YFSETQ. Deletions cut 4 bases from V and 2 bases from J, with 12 bases between. The CDR3 sequence is CASSPRTLNTGELFF. Written as DNA, the CDR3 is TGCGCCAGCAGCCCCCGGACTTTAAACACCGGGGAGCTGTTTTTT.

The V and J genes are TRBV6-5 and TRBJ2-1; D is perhaps TRBD2 (6 bases). This CDR3 has 14 amino acids. V lost 10 bases, J lost 4 bases, and 17 bases lay in between. Germline CDR1 MNHEY, CDR2 SVGAGI. CDR3 nucleotides: TGTGCCACCCGGAGGGAGGCACCTTACAATGAGCAGTTCTTC. Protein product: CATRREAPYNEQFF.

The J gene is TRBJ2-1, the V gene TRBV11-3, with 8 bases lining up with TRBD2. The CDR3 is 14 residues long. With V trimmed by 3 bases and J by 8 bases, 6 bases remained unmatched. Germline CDR1 reads SGHNT; CDR2 reads YENEEA. CDR3 sequence reads: CASSFGLASDEQFF. CDR3 nucleotide sequence: TGTGCCAGCAGCTTCGGACTAGCTTCAGATGAGCAGTTCTTC.

This sequence joins TRBV19 and TRBJ1-6, with no clear D. With 3 bases removed from V and 10 bases from J, the gap between germline ends came to 10 bases. This CDR3 comprises 13 residues. The germline V gene has CDR1 LNHDA and CDR2 SQIVND (reference sequence). This CDR3 is CASSIQVSSPLHF. The CDR3 DNA is TGTGCCAGTAGTATTCAGGTATCCTCACCCCTCCACTTT.

The genes are TRBV3-1 (or the pseudogene TRBV3-2) and TRBJ1-1, with 10 bases lining up with TRBD1. The CDR3 loop spans 12 amino acids. Looked up from germline, CDR1 is LGHDT and CDR2 is YNNKEL (reference sequence). The ends lost 4 bases at V and 12 bases at J; junction bases unmatched: 5. As DNA, the CDR3 is TGTGCCAGCAGCCCGGGACAGGGGATTTCTTTCTTT. As protein: CASSPGQGISFF.

The chain is built from TRBV6-5 and TRBJ1-3; TRBD1 matches 7 bases. J gave up 5 bases and V 5 bases, and 6 bases lay outside the gene matches. The germline CDR1 and CDR2 sequences are MNHEY and SVGAGI. The CDR3 totals 14 residues. The CDR3 protein is CASSPPGQRNTIYF. Written as DNA, the CDR3 is TGTGCCAGCAGTCCCCCGGGACAGCGAAACACCATATATTTT.

The chain has TRBV29-1 and TRBJ1-2; D is perhaps TRBD1 (5 bases). CDR1 and CDR2 (germline): SQVTM, ANQGSEA. The CDR3 runs to 13 residues. Trimming stripped 2 bases from V and 6 bases from J, with 13 bases between. The DNA for the CDR3 is TGCAGCGTTGAATCAGGGTTTCGCGATGGCTACACCTTC. Amino acids: CSVESGFRDGYTF. The whole variable domain, filled in from reference TRBV29-1 and TRBJ1-2, reads SAVISQKPSRDICQRGTSLTIQCQVDSQVTMMFWYRQQPGQSLTLIATANQGSEATYESGFVIDKFPISRPNLTFSTLTVSNMSPEDSSIYLCSVESGFRDGYTFGSGTRLTVV.

J is TRBJ1-6 and V is TRBV30; D is uncertain. The V and J ends lost 4 bases and 0 bases respectively, with 13 bases between them. Germline CDR1 reads GTSNPN; CDR2 reads SVGIG (reference sequence). This CDR3 spans 16 amino acids. CDR3 sequence (DNA): TGTGCCTGGAAGCCAGCGGCGAGCTCCTATAATTCACCCCTCCACTTT. Amino acid sequence: CAWKPAASSYNSPLHF. Looking up the rest from reference TRBV30 and TRBJ1-6 gives the full variable domain: SQTIHQWPATLVQPVGSPLSLECTVEGTSNPNLYWYRQAAGRGLQLLFYSVGIGQISSEVPQNLSASRPQDRQFILSSKKLLLSDSGFYLCAWKPAASSYNSPLHFGNGTRLTVT.

The chain links TRBV14 to TRBJ1-3, with D perhaps matching TRBD1 (6 bases). Germline V gives CDR1 SGHDN, CDR2 FVKESK. V gave up 6 bases and J gave up 6 bases, with 21 bases separating them. The CDR3 is made up of 16 amino acids. CDR3 DNA sequence: TGTGCCAGCAGTCGACGACAGGCAGCCCACCAAAACACCATATATTTT. Protein: CASSRRQAAHQNTIYF.

The chain recombines TRBV2 with TRBJ2-1, with TRBD2 matching over 8 bases. Germline V gene data show CDR1 as SNHLY and CDR2 as FYNNEI. J gave up 5 bases and V 4 bases, and 7 bases lay outside the gene matches. The CDR3 covers 15 residues. DNA of the CDR3: TGTGCCAGCAGTGCTCGGGGGGGTGACGACAATGAGCAGTTCTTC. Amino acid sequence: CASSARGGDDNEQFF.